The next 18 T cell receptor beta chains were all read from a single sample in a study of cytomegalovirus exposure and HLA in healthy donors. It was with 60 Vbeta and 13 Jbeta primers that the PCR ran. The protocol was immunoSEQ multiplex PCR, while the TCRdb copy is restricted to in-frame clones and leaves out a portion. This sample lists some 150,000 clones; its ten largest clones have 2% to 2.5%. The specimen sequenced was PBMCs. The receptors originated from a young woman in good health and CMV-seronegative.

V gene TRBV19 combines with J gene TRBJ1-1; TRBD1 agrees at 8 bases. The CDR3 is made up of 14 amino acids. The J segment lost 2 bases and the V segment lost 7 bases, leaving 6 bases of the junction unmatched. Germline values: CDR1 LNHDA, CDR2 SQIVND (reference sequence). CDR3 bases: TGTGCCAGTAATCAGGGGGCCTTAAACACTGAAGCTTTCTTT. This sequence encodes CASNQGALNTEAFF. Complete variable domain (other parts from reference TRBV19 and TRBJ1-1): DGGITQSPKYLFRKEGQNVTLSCEQNLNHDAMYWYRQDPGQGLRLIYYSQIVNDFQKGDIAEGYSVSREKKESFPLTVTSAQKNPTAFYLCASNQGALNTEAFFGQGTRLTVV.

V and J are TRBV25-1 and TRBJ2-7; 9 bases agree with TRBD1. The CDR3 has 15 residues. The germline V gene encodes CDR1 MGHDK and CDR2 SYGVNS. Trimming took 6 bases from V and 2 from J; bases not matched to a gene: 8. CDR3 region: CASRRLGQGTYEQYF. The CDR3 DNA reads TGTGCCAGCAGAAGGCTGGGACAGGGCACCTACGAGCAGTACTTC.

The chain recombines TRBV28 with TRBJ1-5; no firm D call. V was clipped by 3 bases and J by 3 bases, with 6 bases between them. This CDR3 comprises 13 residues. Germline lookup yields CDR1 MDHEN and CDR2 SYDVKM. The CDR3 DNA is TGTGCCAGCAGTTTTAGTATCAATCAGCCCCAGCATTTT. It is translated as CASSFSINQPQHF.

The rearrangement uses TRBV19 and TRBJ2-6; 7 positions agree with TRBD1. Germline CDR1 is LNHDA and CDR2 is SQIVND (reference sequence). This CDR3 has 16 residues. V shed 7 bases and J 1 base; nucleotides not matched to a gene: 7. The CDR3 DNA reads TGTGCCAGTACCGCGCAGGGGGTATCTGGGGCCAACGTCCTGACTTTC. This sequence encodes CASTAQGVSGANVLTF.

Here the CDR3 DNA reads TGTGCCATCAGTGGGCCCTCTCCCCCCGGGACTAGCGGCACAGATACGCAGTATTTT. Protein product: CAISGPSPPGTSGTDTQYF. The chain joins TRBV10-3 to TRBJ2-3, with 10 bases lining up with TRBD2. With 4 bases clipped from V and 1 base from J, the junction kept 14 bases outside the gene matches. The germline V gene encodes CDR1 ENHRY and CDR2 SYGVKD. The CDR3 has 19 residues.

V usage is TRBV11-2 and J usage is TRBJ2-2; the D is unclear. Trimming removed 2 bases at V and 6 bases at J, with 7 bases between. Germline loops: CDR1 SGHAT, CDR2 FQNNGV. The CDR3 has 13 amino acids. DNA for the CDR3: TGTGCCAGCAGCTTACCAGGTGCCGGGGAGCTGTTTTTT. Translating gives CASSLPGAGELFF.

The chain has TRBV5-1 and TRBJ1-2, with TRBD1 matching 9 bases. Per germline, CDR1 SGHRS and CDR2 YFSETQ. CDR3 length equals 11 residues. V shed 5 bases, J shed 8 bases, and the junction held 1 base outside the gene matches. CDR3 coding DNA: TGCGCCAGCAGGGACAGGGGAGGCTACACCTTC. Protein: CASRDRGGYTF.

The rearrangement uses TRBV5-1 and TRBJ2-1; the match to TRBD2 covers 11 bases. V lost 4 bases and J lost 4; bases outside the gene matches: 7. The CDR3 spans 16 residues. Germline-derived CDR1 and CDR2 are SGHRS and YFSETQ. The CDR3 bases are TGCGCCAGCAGCCCTACAACTAGCGGGGGTTACAATGAGCAGTTCTTC. Protein: CASSPTTSGGYNEQFF.

The genes are TRBV29-1 and TRBJ2-7, with 8 nucleotides matching TRBD1. The CDR3 runs to 11 residues. CDR1 and CDR2 from the germline V gene are SQVTM and ANQGSEA. The junction had 2 bases not matched to a gene; V was cut back by 6 bases and J by 4 bases. CDR3 DNA: TGCAGCGTCCAGGGGGCTTACGAGCAGTACTTC. Amino acid sequence: CSVQGAYEQYF.

The chain joins TRBV7-9 to TRBJ1-1; D is uncertain. This CDR3 is built from 14 residues. Germline loops: CDR1 SEHNR, CDR2 FQNEAQ (reference sequence). Trimming pared 5 bases from V and 1 base from J, leaving 11 bases between. The CDR3 loop is CASSPPNRNTEAFF. DNA for the CDR3: TGTGCCAGCAGCCCCCCCAACAGGAACACTGAAGCTTTCTTT.

This chain uses TRBV13 with TRBJ1-3; the match to TRBD1 covers 8 bases. CDR1 and CDR2 from the germline V gene are PRHDT and FYEKMQ (reference sequence). The CDR3 covers 16 residues. The V segment lost 5 bases and the J segment 4 bases; nucleotides outside the gene matches: 10. The CDR3 loop is CASSQLQGAVGNTIYF. The DNA of the CDR3 is TGTGCCAGCAGCCAACTTCAGGGGGCCGTAGGAAACACCATATATTTT.

Notes on this clone: At one boundary the junction diverges from the germline segment, which might be a read error. V is TRBV10-3 and J is TRBJ1-2, with 9 bases fitting TRBD1. The length of the CDR3 is 16 residues. CDR1 and CDR2 (germline): ENHRY, SYGVKD. The CDR3 sequence is CAVSVQPPGQGYGYTF. CDR3 sequence (DNA): TGTGCCGTCAGTGTCCAACCCCCGGGACAGGGTTATGGCTACACCTTC.

J is TRBJ2-3 and V is TRBV2, with D tentatively TRBD2 (6 bases). CDR1 is SNHLY, CDR2 FYNNEI, per germline. The V end was cut by 8 bases, the J end by 4 bases, with 13 bases between. The CDR3 has 13 amino acids. This chain's CDR3 is CASEEGSPDTQYF. In DNA, the CDR3 is TGTGCCAGCGAGGAGGGGTCCCCAGATACGCAGTATTTT.

This sequence joins TRBV28 and TRBJ2-2, with TRBD2 as a possible D gene (6 bases). The CDR3 covers 17 residues. Germline V CDR1 and CDR2: MDHEN, SYDVKM. Trimming took off 6 bases at V and 3 bases at J, with 20 bases between the two ends. The CDR3 nucleotides are TGTGCCAGCAGCCTAGTTGGGGGGATGGGGGACACCGGGGAGCTGTTTTTT. The encoded protein is CASSLVGGMGDTGELFF. Complete variable domain (other parts from reference TRBV28 and TRBJ2-2): DVKVTQSSRYLVKRTGEKVFLECVQDMDHENMFWYRQDPGLGLRLIYFSYDVKMKEKGDIPEGYSVSREKKERFSLILESASTNQTSMYLCASSLVGGMGDTGELFFGEGSRLTVL.

V usage is TRBV18 and J usage is TRBJ2-3, with TRBD1 matching 8 bases. CDR1 and CDR2 (germline): KGHSH, LQKENI. With 4 bases clipped from V and 0 bases from J, the junction kept 6 bases outside the gene matches. This CDR3 is 16 amino acids long. CDR3 protein: CASSQLGQVSTDTQYF. The CDR3 DNA reads as TGTGCCAGCTCACAACTGGGACAGGTGAGCACAGATACGCAGTATTTT.

The chain has TRBV7-9 and TRBJ1-1; 8 nucleotides line up with TRBD1. Trimming cost V 4 bases and J 2 bases; bases outside gene matches: 15. Germline CDR1 SEHNR, CDR2 FQNEAQ (reference sequence). The CDR3 loop spans 18 amino acids. The CDR3 sequence: CASSSVGGPRGLNTEAFF. CDR3 DNA sequence: TGTGCCAGCAGCTCCGTTGGGGGCCCCAGGGGGCTCAACACTGAAGCTTTCTTT.

The gene calls are TRBV28 and TRBJ2-1; TRBD1 is a possible D gene (6 bases). Trimming cost V 8 bases and J 6 bases, with 17 bases left between them. CDR1 and CDR2 from the germline V gene are MDHEN and SYDVKM. This CDR3 is built from 14 residues. The CDR3 region is CASGYPGHINEQFF. CDR3 nucleotides: TGTGCCAGCGGGTATCCGGGACATATCAATGAGCAGTTCTTC.

V and J are TRBV6-5 and TRBJ2-5, with 7 bases matching TRBD2. Per germline, CDR1 MNHEY and CDR2 SVGAGI. J lost 1 base, V lost 6 bases, and 5 bases had no gene match. This CDR3 is 14 amino acids long. The CDR3 bases are TGTGCCAGCAGCCGACTAGCAGGCCAAGAGACCCAGTACTTC. It specifies CASSRLAGQETQYF.